The clone carrying this TCR beta chain came up once. The data were obtained in a study of preoperative IRX-2 immunotherapy in early breast cancer. Libraries were prepared by immunoSEQ multiplex PCR; TCRdb keeps only in-frame clonotypes and omits some of them. The sample lists approximately 44,000 clones, 85% to 95% occurring once. Treatment noted: preoperative locoregional IRX-2 cytokine immunotherapy. Samples came from a phase Ib trial of preoperative locoregional IRX-2 cytokine immunotherapy. This material consisted of tumor tissue, taken after IRX-2 immunotherapy. The origin of this receptor is a human donor with breast cancer.

The CDR3 bases are TGTGCCACCAGCAGAGCCCCGAGGAGGGACGCTGAAGCTTTCTTT. As protein: CATSRAPRRDAEAFF. The rearrangement links TRBV15 to TRBJ1-1, with D tentatively TRBD1 (5 bases). Germline-derived CDR1 and CDR2 are LNHNV and YYDKDF (reference sequence). Trimming left V 1 base short and J 6 bases short, with 15 bases between. The CDR3 consists of 15 residues.